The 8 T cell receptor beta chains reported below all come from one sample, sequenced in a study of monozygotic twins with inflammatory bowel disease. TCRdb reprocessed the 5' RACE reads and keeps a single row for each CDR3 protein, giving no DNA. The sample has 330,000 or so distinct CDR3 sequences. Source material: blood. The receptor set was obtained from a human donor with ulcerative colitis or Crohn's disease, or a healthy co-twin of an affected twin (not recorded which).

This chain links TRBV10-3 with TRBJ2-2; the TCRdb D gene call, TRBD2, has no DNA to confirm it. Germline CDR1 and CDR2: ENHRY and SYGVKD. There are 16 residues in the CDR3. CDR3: CAINERGGFGTGELFF.

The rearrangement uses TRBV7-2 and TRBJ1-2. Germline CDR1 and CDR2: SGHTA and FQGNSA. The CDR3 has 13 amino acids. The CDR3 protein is CASSPEGFGRLAF.

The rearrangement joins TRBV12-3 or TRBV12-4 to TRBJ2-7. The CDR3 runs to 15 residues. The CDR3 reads CASSLSSKGTYEQYF.

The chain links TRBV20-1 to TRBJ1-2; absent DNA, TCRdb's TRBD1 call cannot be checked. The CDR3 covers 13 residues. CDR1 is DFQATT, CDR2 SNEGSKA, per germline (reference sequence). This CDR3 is CSADRANHYGYTF.

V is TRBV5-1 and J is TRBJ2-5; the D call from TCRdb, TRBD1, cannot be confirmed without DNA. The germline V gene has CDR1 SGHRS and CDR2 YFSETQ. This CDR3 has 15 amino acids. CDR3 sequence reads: CASSAITGNRETQYF.

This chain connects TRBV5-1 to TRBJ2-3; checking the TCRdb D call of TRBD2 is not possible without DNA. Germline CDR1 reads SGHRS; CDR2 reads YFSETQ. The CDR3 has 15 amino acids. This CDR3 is CASSLGLAGTDTQYF.

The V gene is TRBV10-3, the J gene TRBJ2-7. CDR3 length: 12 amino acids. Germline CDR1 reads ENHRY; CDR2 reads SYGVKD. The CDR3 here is CAISLGRGEQYF.

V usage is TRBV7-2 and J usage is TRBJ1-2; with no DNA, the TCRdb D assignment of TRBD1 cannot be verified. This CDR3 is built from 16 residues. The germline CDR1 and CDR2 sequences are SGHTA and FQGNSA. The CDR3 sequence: CASSLGGTGGATGYTF.